This T cell receptor (beta chain) originates from a study of regulatory T cells. The study, taken as a whole, reports: Skewed V and J usage and few unique V-J pairs marked patient repertoires, most in Tregs. In CD3G-deficient patients, conventional CD4+ T cells were enriched for hydrophobic CDR3 residues at positions 6 and 7.

Turning to this clone: The antigen remains undetermined.

The primer mix had 52 TRBV and 13 TRBJ primers. Sequencing was performed with immunoSEQ multiplex PCR; in TCRdb, only in-frame clones are kept and a portion is missing. Of some 31,000 clones listed, about 94% are singletons. A couple of CD3G-deficient patients had more severe autoimmunity; all had some. Patients aged 2 to 39 years had fewer naive and more memory CD4+ and CD8+ T cells. CD4+ cells were sorted into CD25-high CD127-low regulatory cells and CD25-low CD127-high conventional cells. The germline V gene has CDR1 LNHDA and CDR2 SQIVND (reference sequence). The CDR3 is made up of 14 amino acids. V dropped 4 bases and J dropped 10 bases, with 17 bases sitting between them.

Sequences were obtained from conventional CD4+ T cells sorted from blood. J is TRBJ2-1 and V is TRBV19; either TRBD1 or TRBD2 may fit D (5 bases each). The sequence derives from a child younger than 10 with CD3G deficiency. The CDR3 loop is CASSTGTEVGEQFF. DNA of the CDR3: TGTGCCAGTAGTACGGGGACCGAGGTCGGCGAGCAGTTCTTC.